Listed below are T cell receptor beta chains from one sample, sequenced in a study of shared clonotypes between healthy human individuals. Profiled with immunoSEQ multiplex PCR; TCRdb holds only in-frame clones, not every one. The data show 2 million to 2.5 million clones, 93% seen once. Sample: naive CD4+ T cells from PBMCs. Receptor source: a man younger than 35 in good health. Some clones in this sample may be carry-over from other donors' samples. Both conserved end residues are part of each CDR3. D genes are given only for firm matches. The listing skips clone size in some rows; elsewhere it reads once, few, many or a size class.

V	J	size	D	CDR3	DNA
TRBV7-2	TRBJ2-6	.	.	CASSLAGGGGSGANVLTF	TGTGCCAGCAGCTTAGCTGGTGGAGGGGGTTCTGGGGCCAACGTCCTGACTTTC
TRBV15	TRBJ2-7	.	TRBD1	CATSRLRQGLYEQYF	TGTGCCACCAGCAGATTGAGACAGGGGCTCTACGAGCAGTACTTC
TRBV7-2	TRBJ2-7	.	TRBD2	CASSLGGTSSYEQYF	TGTGCCAGCAGCTTAGGAGGGACTAGCAGCTACGAGCAGTACTTC
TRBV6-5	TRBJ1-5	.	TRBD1	CASSYPGQSNQPQHF	TGTGCCAGCAGTTACCCGGGACAGAGCAATCAGCCCCAGCATTTT
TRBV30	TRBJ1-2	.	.	CAWSPDTYYGYTF	TGTGCCTGGAGTCCAGACACCTACTATGGCTACACCTTC
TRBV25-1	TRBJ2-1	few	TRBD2	CASRVAGASYNEQFF	TGTGCCAGCAGGGTAGCGGGGGCTTCCTACAATGAGCAGTTCTTC
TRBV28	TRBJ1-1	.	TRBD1	CASSFSLDRGTEAFF	TGTGCCAGCAGTTTTTCCCTGGACAGGGGCACTGAAGCTTTCTTT
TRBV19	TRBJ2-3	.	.	CASSPTADTQYF	TGTGCCAGTAGTCCCACCGCAGATACGCAGTATTTT
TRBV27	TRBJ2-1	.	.	CASSPSRRNEQFF	TGTGCCAGCAGTCCTTCCCGACGAAATGAGCAGTTCTTC
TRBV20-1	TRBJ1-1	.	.	CSATGRTEAFF	TGCAGTGCTACAGGGCGGACTGAAGCTTTCTTT
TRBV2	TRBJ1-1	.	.	CASHEGMGPEAFF	TGTGCCAGTCATGAAGGGATGGGTCCCGAAGCTTTCTTT
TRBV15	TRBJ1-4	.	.	CATSRDRDRGKLFF	TGTGCCACCAGCAGAGACAGGGACCGCGGAAAACTGTTTTTT
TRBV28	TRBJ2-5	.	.	CASSFFSGGRGGKETQYF	TGTGCCAGCAGTTTCTTCTCCGGCGGGAGAGGGGGAAAAGAGACCCAGTACTTC
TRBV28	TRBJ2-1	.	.	CASSSQAPYNEQFF	TGTGCCAGCAGTTCACAGGCCCCCTACAATGAGCAGTTCTTC
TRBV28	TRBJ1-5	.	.	CASSLGRNNQPQHF	TGTGCCAGCAGTTTGGGACGGAACAATCAGCCCCAGCATTTT
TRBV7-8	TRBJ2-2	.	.	CASSLGRIGRNTGELFF	TGTGCCAGCAGCTTAGGTCGTATTGGGCGGAACACCGGGGAGCTGTTTTTT
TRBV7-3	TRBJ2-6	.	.	CASSPTRISSGANVLTF	TGTGCCAGCAGCCCAACCCGAATCAGCTCTGGGGCCAACGTCCTGACTTTC
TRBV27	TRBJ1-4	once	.	CASSGLVGGATNEKLFF	TGTGCCAGCAGTGGGCTCGTGGGGGGCGCCACTAATGAAAAACTGTTTTTT
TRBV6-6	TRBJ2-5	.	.	CASSYDGLYQETQYF	TGTGCCAGCAGTTACGACGGATTGTACCAAGAGACCCAGTACTTC
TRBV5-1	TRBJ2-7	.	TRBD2	CASSPGLASTYEQYF	TGCGCCAGCAGCCCGGGACTAGCGTCGACCTACGAGCAGTACTTC
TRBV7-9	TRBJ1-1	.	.	CASSLVGATEAFF	TGTGCCAGCAGCTTAGTGGGGGCCACTGAAGCTTTCTTT
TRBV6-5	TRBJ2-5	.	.	CASSYSGGFSGKTQYF	TGTGCCAGCAGTTACTCCGGCGGGTTTAGTGGGAAGACCCAGTACTTC
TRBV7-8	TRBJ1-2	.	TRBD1	CASSQRPGGAGYGYTF	TGTGCCAGCAGCCAACGACCAGGGGGGGCTGGCTATGGCTACACCTTC
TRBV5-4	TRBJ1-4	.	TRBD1	CASSTRQGANEKLFF	TGTGCCAGCAGCACCCGACAGGGGGCGAATGAAAAACTGTTTTTT
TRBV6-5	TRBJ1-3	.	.	CASSYRVGSSGNTIYF	TGTGCCAGCAGTTATCGGGTAGGAAGCTCTGGAAACACCATATATTTT
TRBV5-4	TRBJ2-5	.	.	CASSLGLDFETQYF	TGTGCCAGCAGCTTGGGACTAGATTTTGAGACCCAGTACTTC